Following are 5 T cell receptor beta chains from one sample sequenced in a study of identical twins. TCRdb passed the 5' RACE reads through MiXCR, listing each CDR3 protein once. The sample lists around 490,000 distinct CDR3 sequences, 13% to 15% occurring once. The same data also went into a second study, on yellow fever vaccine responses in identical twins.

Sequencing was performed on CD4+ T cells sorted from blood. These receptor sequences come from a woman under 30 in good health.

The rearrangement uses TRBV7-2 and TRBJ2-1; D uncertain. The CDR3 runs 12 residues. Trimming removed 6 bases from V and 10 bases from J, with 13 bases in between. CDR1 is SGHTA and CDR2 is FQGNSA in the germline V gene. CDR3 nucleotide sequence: TGTGCCAGCAGTCGTCAGACCCTCGAGCAGTTCTTC. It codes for CASSRQTLEQFF.

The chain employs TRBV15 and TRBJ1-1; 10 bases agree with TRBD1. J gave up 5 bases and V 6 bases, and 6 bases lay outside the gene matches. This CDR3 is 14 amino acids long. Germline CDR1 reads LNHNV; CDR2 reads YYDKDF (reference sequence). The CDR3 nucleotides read TGTGCCACCAGTGAAGGACAGGGGGGGACTGAAGCTTTCTTT. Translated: CATSEGQGGTEAFF.

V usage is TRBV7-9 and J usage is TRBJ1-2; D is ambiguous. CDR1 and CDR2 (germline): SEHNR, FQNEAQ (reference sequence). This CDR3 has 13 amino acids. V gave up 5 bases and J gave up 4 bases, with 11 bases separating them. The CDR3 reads CASSPEAVYGYTF. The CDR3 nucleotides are TGTGCCAGCAGCCCAGAGGCGGTCTATGGCTACACCTTC.

CDR3 coding DNA: TGTGCCATCAGGGAGGGACAGGGGGGCAATGAGCAGTTCTTC. Its translation: CAIREGQGGNEQFF. The genes are TRBV10-3 and TRBJ2-1; the match to TRBD1 covers 11 bases. The CDR3 is 14 amino acids. Trimming removed 6 bases from V and 6 bases from J; junction bases left unmatched: 4. Germline assignment: CDR1 ENHRY and CDR2 SYGVKD.

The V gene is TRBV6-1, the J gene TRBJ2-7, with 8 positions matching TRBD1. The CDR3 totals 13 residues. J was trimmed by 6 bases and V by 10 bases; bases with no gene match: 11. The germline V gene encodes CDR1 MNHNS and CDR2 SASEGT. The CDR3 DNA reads TGTGCCACCACGGACAGGGTCATTGGCGAGCAGTACGTC. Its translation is CATTDRVIGEQYV.